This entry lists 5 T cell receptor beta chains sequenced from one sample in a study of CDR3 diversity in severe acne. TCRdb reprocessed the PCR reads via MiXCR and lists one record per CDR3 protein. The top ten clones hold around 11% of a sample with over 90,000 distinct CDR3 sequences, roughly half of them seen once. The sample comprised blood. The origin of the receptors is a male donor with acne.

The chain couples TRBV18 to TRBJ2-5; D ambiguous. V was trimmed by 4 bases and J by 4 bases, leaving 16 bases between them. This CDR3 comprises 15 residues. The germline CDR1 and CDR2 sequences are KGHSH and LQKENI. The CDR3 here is CASSLTGWVRETQYF. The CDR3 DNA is TGTGCCAGCTCACTAACCGGGTGGGTACGAGAGACCCAGTACTTC.

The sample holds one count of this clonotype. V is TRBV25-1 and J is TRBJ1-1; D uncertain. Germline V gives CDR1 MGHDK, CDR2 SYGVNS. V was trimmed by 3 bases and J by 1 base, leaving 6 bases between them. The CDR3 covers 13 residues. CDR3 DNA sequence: TGTGCCAGCAGTGAGTATGGGAACACTGAAGCTTTCTTT. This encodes CASSEYGNTEAFF.

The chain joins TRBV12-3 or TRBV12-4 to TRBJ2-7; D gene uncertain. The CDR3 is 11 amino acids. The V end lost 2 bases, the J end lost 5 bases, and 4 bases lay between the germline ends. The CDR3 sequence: CASSLRHEQYF. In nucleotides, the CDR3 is TGTGCCAGCAGTTTACGCCACGAGCAGTACTTC.

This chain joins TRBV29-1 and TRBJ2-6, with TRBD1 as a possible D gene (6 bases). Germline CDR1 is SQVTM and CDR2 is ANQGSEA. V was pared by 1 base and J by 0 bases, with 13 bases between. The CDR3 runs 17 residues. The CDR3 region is CSVEVTGAFSGANVLTF. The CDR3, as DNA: TGCAGCGTTGAAGTGACAGGCGCCTTCTCTGGGGCCAACGTCCTGACTTTC.

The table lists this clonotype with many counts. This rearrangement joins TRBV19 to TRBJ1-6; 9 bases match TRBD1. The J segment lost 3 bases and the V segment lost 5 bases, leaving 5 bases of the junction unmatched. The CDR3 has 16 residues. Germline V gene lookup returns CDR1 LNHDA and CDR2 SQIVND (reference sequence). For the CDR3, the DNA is TGTGCCAGTAGTCCGCGGACAGGGGACTATAATTCACCCCTCCACTTT. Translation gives CASSPRTGDYNSPLHF.